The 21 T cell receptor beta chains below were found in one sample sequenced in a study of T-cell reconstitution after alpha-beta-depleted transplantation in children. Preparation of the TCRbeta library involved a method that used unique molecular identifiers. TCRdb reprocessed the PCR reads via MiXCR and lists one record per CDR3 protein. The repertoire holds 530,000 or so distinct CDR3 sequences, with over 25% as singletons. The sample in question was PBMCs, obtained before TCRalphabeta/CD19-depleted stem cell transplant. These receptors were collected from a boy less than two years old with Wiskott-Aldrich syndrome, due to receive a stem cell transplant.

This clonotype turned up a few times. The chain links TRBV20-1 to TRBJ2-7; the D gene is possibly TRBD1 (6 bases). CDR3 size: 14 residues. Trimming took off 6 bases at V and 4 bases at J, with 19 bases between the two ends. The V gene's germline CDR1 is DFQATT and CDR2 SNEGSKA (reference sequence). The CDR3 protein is CSAEDSSNVYEQYF. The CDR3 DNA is TGCAGTGCGGAGGACAGCTCTAACGTATACGAGCAGTACTTC.

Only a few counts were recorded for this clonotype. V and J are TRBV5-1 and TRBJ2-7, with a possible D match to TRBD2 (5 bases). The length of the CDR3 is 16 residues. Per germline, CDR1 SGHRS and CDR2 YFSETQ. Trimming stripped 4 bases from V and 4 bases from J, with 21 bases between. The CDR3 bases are TGCGCCAGCAGCCTATCCCCCTCAGGACGGACTTACGAGCAGTACTTC. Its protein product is CASSLSPSGRTYEQYF.

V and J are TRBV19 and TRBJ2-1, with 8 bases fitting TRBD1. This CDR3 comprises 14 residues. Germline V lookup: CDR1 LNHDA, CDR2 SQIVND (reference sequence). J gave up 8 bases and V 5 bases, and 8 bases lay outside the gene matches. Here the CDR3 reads CASSLGQGGDEQFF. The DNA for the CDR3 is TGTGCCAGTAGTCTAGGACAGGGTGGCGATGAGCAGTTCTTC.

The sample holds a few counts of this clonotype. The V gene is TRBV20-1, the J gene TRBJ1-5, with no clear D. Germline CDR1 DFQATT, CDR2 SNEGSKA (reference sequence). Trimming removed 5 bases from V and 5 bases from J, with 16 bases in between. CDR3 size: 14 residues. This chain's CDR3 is CSARAPRRDQPQHF. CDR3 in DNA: TGCAGTGCTCGAGCCCCCAGGAGGGATCAGCCCCAGCATTTT.

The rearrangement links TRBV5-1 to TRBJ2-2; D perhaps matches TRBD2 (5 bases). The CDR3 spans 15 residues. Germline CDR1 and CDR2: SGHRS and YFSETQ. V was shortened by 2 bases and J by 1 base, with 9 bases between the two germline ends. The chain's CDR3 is CASSFGGLNTGELFF. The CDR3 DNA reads TGCGCCAGCAGCTTCGGAGGCCTGAACACCGGGGAGCTGTTTTTT.

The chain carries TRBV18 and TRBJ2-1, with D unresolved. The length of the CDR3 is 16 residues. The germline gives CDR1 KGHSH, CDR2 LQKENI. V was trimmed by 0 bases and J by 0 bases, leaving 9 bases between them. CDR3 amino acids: CASSPPTGFSYNEQFF. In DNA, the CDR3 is TGTGCCAGCTCACCACCGACTGGATTCTCCTACAATGAGCAGTTCTTC. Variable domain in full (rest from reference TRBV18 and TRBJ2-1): NAGVMQNPRHLVRRRGQEARLRCSPMKGHSHVYWYRQLPEEGLKFMVYLQKENIIDESGMPKERFSAEFPKEGPSILRIQQVVRGDSAAYFCASSPPTGFSYNEQFFGPGTRLTVL.

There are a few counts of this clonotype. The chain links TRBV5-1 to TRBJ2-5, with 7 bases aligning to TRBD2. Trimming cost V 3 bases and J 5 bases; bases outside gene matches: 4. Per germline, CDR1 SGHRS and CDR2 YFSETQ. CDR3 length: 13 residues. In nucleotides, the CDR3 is TGCGCCAGCAGCTCGACTAGCACGGAGACCCAGTACTTC. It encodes CASSSTSTETQYF.

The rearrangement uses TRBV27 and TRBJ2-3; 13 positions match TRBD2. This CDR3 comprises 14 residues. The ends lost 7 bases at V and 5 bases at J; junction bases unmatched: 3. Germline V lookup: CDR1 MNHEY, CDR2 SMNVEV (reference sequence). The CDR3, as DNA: TGTGCCAGCACGGGACTAGCGGGGAGAGATACGCAGTATTTT. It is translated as CASTGLAGRDTQYF.

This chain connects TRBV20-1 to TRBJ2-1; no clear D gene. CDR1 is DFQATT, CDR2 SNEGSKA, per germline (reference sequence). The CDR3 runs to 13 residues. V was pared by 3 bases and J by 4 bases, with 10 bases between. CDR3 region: CSASAYEYNEQFF. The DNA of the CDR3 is TGCAGTGCTAGTGCCTACGAGTACAATGAGCAGTTCTTC.

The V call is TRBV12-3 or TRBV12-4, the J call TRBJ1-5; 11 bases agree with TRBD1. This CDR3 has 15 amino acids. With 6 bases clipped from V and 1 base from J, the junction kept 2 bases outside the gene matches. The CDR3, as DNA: TGTGCCAGCAGGGACAGGGGGCTCAGCAATCAGCCCCAGCATTTT. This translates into CASRDRGLSNQPQHF.

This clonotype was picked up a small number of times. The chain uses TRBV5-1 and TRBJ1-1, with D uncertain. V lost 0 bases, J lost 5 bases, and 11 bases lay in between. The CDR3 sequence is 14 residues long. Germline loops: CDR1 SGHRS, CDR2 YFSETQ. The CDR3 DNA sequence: TGCGCCAGCAGCTTGGAAGGGAAAGGAACTGAAGCTTTCTTT. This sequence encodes CASSLEGKGTEAFF.

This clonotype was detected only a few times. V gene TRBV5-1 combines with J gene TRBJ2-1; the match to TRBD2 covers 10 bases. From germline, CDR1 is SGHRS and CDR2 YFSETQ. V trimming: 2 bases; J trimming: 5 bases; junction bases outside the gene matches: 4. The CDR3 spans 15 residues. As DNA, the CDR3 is TGCGCCAGCAGCTTAAGCGGGAGGGCCGACAATGAGCAGTTCTTC. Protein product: CASSLSGRADNEQFF.

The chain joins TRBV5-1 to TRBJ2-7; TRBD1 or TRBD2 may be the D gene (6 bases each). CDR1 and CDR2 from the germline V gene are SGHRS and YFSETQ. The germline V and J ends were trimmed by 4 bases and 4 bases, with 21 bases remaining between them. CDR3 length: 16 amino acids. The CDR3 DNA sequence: TGCGCCAGCAGCCCGGGGGCGGGCGGCACCTATTACGAGCAGTACTTC. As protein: CASSPGAGGTYYEQYF.

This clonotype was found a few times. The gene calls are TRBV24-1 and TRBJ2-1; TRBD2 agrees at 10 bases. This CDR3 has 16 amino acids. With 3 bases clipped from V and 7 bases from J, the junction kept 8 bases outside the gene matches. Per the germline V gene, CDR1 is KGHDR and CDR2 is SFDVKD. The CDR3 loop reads CATSDLLAGAINEQFF. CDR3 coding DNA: TGTGCCACCAGTGATCTTCTAGCGGGAGCAATAAATGAGCAGTTCTTC.

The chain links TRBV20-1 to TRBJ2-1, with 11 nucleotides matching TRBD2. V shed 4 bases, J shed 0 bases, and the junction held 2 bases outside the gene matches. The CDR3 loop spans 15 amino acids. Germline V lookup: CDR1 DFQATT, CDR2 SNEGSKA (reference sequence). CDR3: CSAKTSGGSYNEQFF. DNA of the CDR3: TGCAGTGCTAAAACTAGCGGGGGCTCCTACAATGAGCAGTTCTTC.

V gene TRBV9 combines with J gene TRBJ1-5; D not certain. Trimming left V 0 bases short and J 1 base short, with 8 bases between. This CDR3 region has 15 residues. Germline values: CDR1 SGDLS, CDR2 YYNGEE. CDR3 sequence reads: CASSVGPGSNQPQHF. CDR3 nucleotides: TGTGCCAGCAGCGTAGGTCCGGGGAGCAATCAGCCCCAGCATTTT.

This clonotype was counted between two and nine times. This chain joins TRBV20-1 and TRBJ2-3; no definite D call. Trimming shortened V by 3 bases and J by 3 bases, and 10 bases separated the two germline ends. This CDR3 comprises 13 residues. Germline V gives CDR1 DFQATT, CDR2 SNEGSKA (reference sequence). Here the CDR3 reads CSASVVGTDTQYF. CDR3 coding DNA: TGCAGTGCTAGCGTCGTCGGGACAGATACGCAGTATTTT.

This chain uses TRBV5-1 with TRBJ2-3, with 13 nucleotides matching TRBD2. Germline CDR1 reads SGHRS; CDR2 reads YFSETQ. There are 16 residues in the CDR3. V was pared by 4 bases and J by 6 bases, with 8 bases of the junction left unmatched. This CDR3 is CASSLPGLAGWDTQYF. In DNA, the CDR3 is TGCGCCAGCAGCCTCCCGGGACTAGCGGGATGGGATACGCAGTATTTT.

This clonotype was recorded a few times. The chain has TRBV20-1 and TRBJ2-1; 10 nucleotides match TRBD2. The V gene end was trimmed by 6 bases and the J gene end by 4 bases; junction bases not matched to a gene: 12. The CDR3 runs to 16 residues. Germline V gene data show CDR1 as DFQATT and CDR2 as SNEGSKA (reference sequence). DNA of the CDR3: TGCAGTGCGCCAAGAGCGGGAGGGCGGCGGTACAATGAGCAGTTCTTC. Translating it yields CSAPRAGGRRYNEQFF.

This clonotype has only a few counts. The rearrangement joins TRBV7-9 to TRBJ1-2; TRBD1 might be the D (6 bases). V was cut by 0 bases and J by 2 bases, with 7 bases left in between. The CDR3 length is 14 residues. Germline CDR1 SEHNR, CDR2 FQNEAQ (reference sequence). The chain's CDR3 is CASSLATGNYGYTF. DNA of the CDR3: TGTGCCAGCAGCTTAGCCACAGGGAACTATGGCTACACCTTC.

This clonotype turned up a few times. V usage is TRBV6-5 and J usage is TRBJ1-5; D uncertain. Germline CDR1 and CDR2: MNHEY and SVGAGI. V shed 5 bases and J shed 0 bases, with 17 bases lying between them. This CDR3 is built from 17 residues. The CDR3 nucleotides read TGTGCCAGCAGTCGGAAGGTGGGATCTCATAGCAATCAGCCCCAGCATTTT. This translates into CASSRKVGSHSNQPQHF.